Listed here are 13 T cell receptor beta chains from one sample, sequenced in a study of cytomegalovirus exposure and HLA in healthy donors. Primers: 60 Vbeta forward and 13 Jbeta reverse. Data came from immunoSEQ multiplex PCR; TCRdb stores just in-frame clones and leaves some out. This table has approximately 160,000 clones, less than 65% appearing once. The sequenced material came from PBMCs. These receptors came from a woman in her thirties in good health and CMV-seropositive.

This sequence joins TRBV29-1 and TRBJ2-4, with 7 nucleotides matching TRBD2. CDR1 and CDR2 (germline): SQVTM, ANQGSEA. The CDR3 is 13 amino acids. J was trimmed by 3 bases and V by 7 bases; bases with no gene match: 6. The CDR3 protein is CSALGRDKNIQYF. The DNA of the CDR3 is TGCAGCGCCCTGGGGAGGGACAAAAACATTCAGTACTTC.

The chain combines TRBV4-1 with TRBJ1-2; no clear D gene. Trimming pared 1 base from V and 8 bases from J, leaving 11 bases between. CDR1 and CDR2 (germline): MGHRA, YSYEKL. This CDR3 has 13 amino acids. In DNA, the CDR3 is TGCGCCAGCAGCCAAGGGGCAGGCTGGGGCTACACCTTC. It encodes CASSQGAGWGYTF.

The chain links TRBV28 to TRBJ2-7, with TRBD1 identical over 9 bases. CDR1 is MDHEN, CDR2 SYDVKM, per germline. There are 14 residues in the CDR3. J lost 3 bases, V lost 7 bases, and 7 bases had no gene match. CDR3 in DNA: TGTGCCAGCAATCCAACAGGGGGCATCTACGAGCAGTACTTC. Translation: CASNPTGGIYEQYF.

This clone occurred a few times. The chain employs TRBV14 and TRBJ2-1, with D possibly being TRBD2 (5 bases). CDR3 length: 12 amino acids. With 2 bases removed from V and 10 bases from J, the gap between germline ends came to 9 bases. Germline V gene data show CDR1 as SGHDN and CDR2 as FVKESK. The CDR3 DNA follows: TGTGCCAGCAGCCAATCGGGAATCGAGCAGTTCTTC. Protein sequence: CASSQSGIEQFF.

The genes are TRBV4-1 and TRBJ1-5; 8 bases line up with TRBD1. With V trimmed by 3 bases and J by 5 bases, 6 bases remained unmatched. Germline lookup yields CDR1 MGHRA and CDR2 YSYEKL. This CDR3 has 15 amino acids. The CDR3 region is CASSQGGQDDQPQHF. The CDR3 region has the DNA TGCGCCAGCAGCCAGGGGGGACAGGACGATCAGCCCCAGCATTTT.

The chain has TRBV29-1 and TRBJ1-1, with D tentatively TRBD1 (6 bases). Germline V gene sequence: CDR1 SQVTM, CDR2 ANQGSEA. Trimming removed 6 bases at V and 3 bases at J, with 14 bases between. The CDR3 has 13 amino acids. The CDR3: CSVTGRVHTEAFF. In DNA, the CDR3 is TGCAGCGTAACAGGGCGAGTCCACACTGAAGCTTTCTTT.

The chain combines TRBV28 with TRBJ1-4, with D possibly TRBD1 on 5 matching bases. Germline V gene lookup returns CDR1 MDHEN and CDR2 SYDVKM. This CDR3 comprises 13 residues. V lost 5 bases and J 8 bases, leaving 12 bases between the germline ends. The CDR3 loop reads CASSNDSREKLFF. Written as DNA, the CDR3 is TGTGCCAGCAGTAACGACAGCCGAGAAAAACTGTTTTTT.

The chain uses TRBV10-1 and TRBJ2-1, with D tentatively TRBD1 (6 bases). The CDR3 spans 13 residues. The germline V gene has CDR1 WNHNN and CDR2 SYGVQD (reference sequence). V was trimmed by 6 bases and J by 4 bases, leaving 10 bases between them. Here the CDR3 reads CASRPDRYNEQFF. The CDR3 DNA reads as TGCGCCAGCAGACCGGACAGATACAATGAGCAGTTCTTC.

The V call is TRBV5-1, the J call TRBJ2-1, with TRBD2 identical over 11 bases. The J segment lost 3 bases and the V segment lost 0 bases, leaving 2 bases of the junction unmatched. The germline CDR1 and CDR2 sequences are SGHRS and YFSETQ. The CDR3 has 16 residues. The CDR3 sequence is CASSLALAGGYNEQFF. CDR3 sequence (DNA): TGCGCCAGCAGCTTGGCCCTAGCGGGGGGCTACAATGAGCAGTTCTTC.

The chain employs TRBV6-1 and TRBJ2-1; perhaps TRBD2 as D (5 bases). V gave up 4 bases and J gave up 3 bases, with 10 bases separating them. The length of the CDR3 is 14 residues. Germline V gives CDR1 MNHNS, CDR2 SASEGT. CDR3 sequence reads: CASSGEPYYNEQFF. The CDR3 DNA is TGTGCCAGCAGTGGGGAGCCCTACTACAATGAGCAGTTCTTC.

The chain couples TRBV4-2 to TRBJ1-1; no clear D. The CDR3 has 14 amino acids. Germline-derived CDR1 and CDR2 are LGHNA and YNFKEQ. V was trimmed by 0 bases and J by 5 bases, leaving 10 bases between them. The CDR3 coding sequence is TGTGCCAGCAGCCAAGATTGGGCAAATACTGAAGCTTTCTTT. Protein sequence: CASSQDWANTEAFF.

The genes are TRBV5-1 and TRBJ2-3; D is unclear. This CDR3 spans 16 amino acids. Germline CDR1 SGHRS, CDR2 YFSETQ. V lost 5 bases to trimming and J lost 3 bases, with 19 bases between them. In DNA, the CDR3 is TGCGCCAGCAGTGTAGGCTCAGCGAGGTATACAGATACGCAGTATTTT. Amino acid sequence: CASSVGSARYTDTQYF.

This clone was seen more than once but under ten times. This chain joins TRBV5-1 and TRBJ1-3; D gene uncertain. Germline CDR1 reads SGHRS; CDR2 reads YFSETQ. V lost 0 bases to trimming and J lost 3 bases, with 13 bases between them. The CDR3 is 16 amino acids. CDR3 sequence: CASSLVPQLGGNTIYF. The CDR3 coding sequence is TGCGCCAGCAGCTTGGTTCCACAGTTAGGTGGAAACACCATATATTTT.